These 21 T cell receptor beta chains were all obtained from the same sample, sequenced in a study of blood T cell repertoires in COVID-19. Using immunoSEQ multiplex PCR, the repertoire was profiled, and TCRdb retains in-frame clones only, with some absent. The profile shows about 210,000 clones, approximately 90% of them singletons. The sequenced sample was peripheral blood. These receptors came from a man aged 35-49 years with acute or convalescent COVID-19.

The J gene is TRBJ2-5, the V gene TRBV2, with D perhaps TRBD2 (5 bases). The CDR3 totals 15 residues. V shed 5 bases and J shed 2 bases, with 15 bases lying between them. Germline CDR1 and CDR2: SNHLY and FYNNEI. The CDR3 coding sequence is TGTGCCAGCAGTAATCGGAGAAGGAGGCAAGAGACCCAGTACTTC. This gives the protein CASSNRRRRQETQYF.

This chain connects TRBV19 to TRBJ2-3, with 9 positions matching TRBD2. Trimming cost V 7 bases and J 6 bases; bases outside gene matches: 14. Germline CDR1 LNHDA, CDR2 SQIVND (reference sequence). The length of the CDR3 is 16 residues. CDR3 nucleotide sequence: TGTGCCAGTACGGGATGGTCGAGCGGGGGGATCGATACGCAGTATTTT. Translating it yields CASTGWSSGGIDTQYF.

The chain combines TRBV6-5 with TRBJ1-4, with 11 bases identical to TRBD1. This CDR3 contains 14 residues. V shed 4 bases and J 5 bases; nucleotides not matched to a gene: 0. Germline CDR1 reads MNHEY; CDR2 reads SVGAGI. This chain's CDR3 is CASSWDRGNEKLFF. CDR3 nucleotides: TGTGCCAGCAGTTGGGACAGGGGGAATGAAAAACTGTTTTTT.

CDR3 protein: CASSGGTGGQETQYF. The CDR3 nucleotides read TGTGCCAGCAGCGGTGGAACAGGGGGCCAGGAGACCCAGTACTTC. This chain links TRBV11-3 with TRBJ2-5; the match to TRBD1 covers 9 bases. Germline V gene sequence: CDR1 SGHNT, CDR2 YENEEA. Germline trimming cut 5 bases from V and 5 bases from J; bases unmatched to any gene: 9. CDR3 length: 15 residues.

The V call is TRBV10-3, the J call TRBJ2-1; 11 bases match TRBD1. The CDR3 is 15 amino acids. With V trimmed by 3 bases and J by 9 bases, 7 bases remained unmatched. Germline V gives CDR1 ENHRY, CDR2 SYGVKD. CDR3 in amino acids: CAISESGQGAGEQFF. In DNA form, the CDR3 reads TGTGCCATCAGTGAATCTGGACAGGGGGCAGGTGAGCAGTTCTTC.

J is TRBJ2-5 and V is TRBV14; D unclear. Germline CDR1 reads SGHDN; CDR2 reads FVKESK. The CDR3 is 13 residues long. V was trimmed by 10 bases and J by 5 bases, leaving 17 bases between them. The CDR3 DNA follows: TGTGCCACCCAGATAACCGGGTTGGAGACCCAGTACTTC. This gives the protein CATQITGLETQYF.

The chain links TRBV6-2 or TRBV6-3 to TRBJ2-3, with a tentative D call TRBD2 (6 bases). This CDR3 contains 17 residues. Germline CDR1 is MNHEY and CDR2 is SVGEGT. V was pared by 2 bases and J by 2 bases, with 17 bases between. Written as DNA, the CDR3 is TGTGCCAGCAGTTACGGGGCTACAGCGGGTCTCACAGATACGCAGTATTTT. This translates into CASSYGATAGLTDTQYF.

The V gene is TRBV7-7, the J gene TRBJ2-2; D assignment may be TRBD1 or TRBD2 (6 bases each). CDR1 is SSHAT and CDR2 is FNYEAQ in the germline V gene (reference sequence). The CDR3 has 16 amino acids. CDR3 residues: CASGPGRTERAGELFF. CDR3 sequence (DNA): TGTGCTAGCGGCCCCGGACGGACAGAGAGGGCCGGGGAGCTGTTTTTT.

The chain uses TRBV28 and TRBJ1-1, with D unclear. Germline V CDR1 and CDR2: MDHEN, SYDVKM. The CDR3 loop spans 10 amino acids. Trimming shortened V by 10 bases and J by 10 bases, and 13 bases separated the two germline ends. The CDR3 nucleotides are TGTGCCACCTGGGCACTGGGAGCTTTCTTT. Protein: CATWALGAFF. The full variable domain, rest sourced from reference TRBV28 and TRBJ1-1, is DVKVTQSSRYLVKRTGEKVFLECVQDMDHENMFWYRQDPGLGLRLIYFSYDVKMKEKGDIPEGYSVSREKKERFSLILESASTNQTSMYLCATWALGAFFGQGTRLTVV.

The gene calls are TRBV28 and TRBJ1-3, with 10 bases fitting TRBD1. Germline V gene sequence: CDR1 MDHEN, CDR2 SYDVKM. Trimming removed 8 bases from V and 1 base from J; junction bases left unmatched: 2. The CDR3 spans 14 residues. In nucleotides, the CDR3 is TGTGCCAGCCAGGGACAGGGGTCTGGAAACACCATATATTTT. It specifies CASQGQGSGNTIYF.

The CDR3 bases are TGTGCCAGCAGCTTGGGGGTCGCGGGAAACACAGATACGCAGTATTTT. Amino acids: CASSLGVAGNTDTQYF. This chain connects TRBV5-4 to TRBJ2-3, with a possible D match to TRBD2 (6 bases). The V gene's germline CDR1 is SGHNT and CDR2 YYREEE (reference sequence). The length of the CDR3 is 16 residues. Trimming removed 0 bases from V and 2 bases from J, with 13 bases in between.

The chain links TRBV19 to TRBJ2-1, with TRBD1 as a possible D gene (5 bases). The germline V and J ends were trimmed by 3 bases and 10 bases, with 16 bases remaining between them. Germline V CDR1 and CDR2: LNHDA, SQIVND (reference sequence). The CDR3 runs to 14 residues. Written as DNA, the CDR3 is TGTGCCAGTAGTATGGGGCCAGCGCCAGGGGAGCAGTTCTTC. Protein: CASSMGPAPGEQFF.

V is TRBV4-1 and J is TRBJ2-4; possibly TRBD1 for D (6 bases). Germline V lookup: CDR1 MGHRA, CDR2 YSYEKL. The CDR3 runs 16 residues. With 0 bases removed from V and 5 bases from J, the gap between germline ends came to 14 bases. CDR3 nucleotides: TGCGCCAGCAGCCAAGAGGTGGTGACAGGCGAAAACATTCAGTACTTC. Residues: CASSQEVVTGENIQYF.

This sequence joins TRBV2 and TRBJ1-3; the D gene is possibly TRBD1 (6 bases). V was clipped by 6 bases and J by 2 bases, with 11 bases between them. The CDR3 runs to 14 residues. Germline lookup yields CDR1 SNHLY and CDR2 FYNNEI. This chain's CDR3 is CASRLGGPGNTIYF. The CDR3, as DNA: TGTGCCAGCAGATTAGGGGGTCCTGGAAACACCATATATTTT.

The chain links TRBV9 to TRBJ2-3; possibly TRBD1 for D (6 bases). V was trimmed by 0 bases and J by 3 bases, leaving 14 bases between them. The length of the CDR3 is 16 residues. Germline V gene sequence: CDR1 SGDLS, CDR2 YYNGEE. CDR3 residues: CASSVAAGRGTDTQYF. The CDR3, as DNA: TGTGCCAGCAGCGTAGCTGCAGGCAGGGGAACAGATACGCAGTATTTT.

This rearrangement joins TRBV5-6 to TRBJ1-2; no clear D gene. Germline V gives CDR1 SGHDT, CDR2 YYEEEE. The CDR3 contains 13 residues. V gave up 0 bases and J gave up 8 bases, with 11 bases separating them. CDR3 region: CASSLDRAGGYTF. In nucleotides, the CDR3 is TGTGCCAGCAGCTTGGACCGCGCCGGGGGCTACACCTTC.

V is TRBV28 and J is TRBJ2-7; possibly TRBD1 for D (6 bases). The CDR3 is made up of 14 amino acids. Germline V gene lookup returns CDR1 MDHEN and CDR2 SYDVKM. V lost 3 bases and J 9 bases, leaving 18 bases between the germline ends. The DNA of the CDR3 is TGTGCCAGCAGTTTGCTGGGAAGGGGGAAGGGGCAGTACTTC. It yields the protein CASSLLGRGKGQYF.

The chain joins TRBV7-8 to TRBJ2-2; TRBD1 might be the D (6 bases). The CDR3 length is 16 residues. The germline V gene has CDR1 SGHVS and CDR2 FQNEAQ. Trimming removed 5 bases from V and 3 bases from J, with 16 bases in between. The chain's CDR3 is CASSLPRTADTGELFF. The CDR3 region has the DNA TGTGCCAGCAGCCTACCCCGGACAGCAGACACCGGGGAGCTGTTTTTT.

This clone appeared once. This chain links TRBV5-1 with TRBJ2-5; 7 nucleotides align to TRBD2. With V trimmed by 4 bases and J by 5 bases, 11 bases remained unmatched. Germline V lookup: CDR1 SGHRS, CDR2 YFSETQ. The CDR3 runs 15 residues. CDR3 DNA: TGCGCCAGCAGCCCAATAGCGGGTTCGGCGGAGACCCAGTACTTC. It specifies CASSPIAGSAETQYF.

This chain's CDR3 is CACLLGSSYEQYF. Here the CDR3 DNA reads TGTGCCTGCCTTCTCGGGAGCTCCTACGAGCAGTACTTC. The chain links TRBV30 to TRBJ2-7; a weak D match, TRBD2 (6 bases). The CDR3 sequence is 13 residues long. V was pared by 6 bases and J by 0 bases, with 12 bases between. Germline lookup yields CDR1 GTSNPN and CDR2 SVGIG (reference sequence).

The CDR3 loop is CATSQGQSNSPLHF. Here the CDR3 DNA reads TGTGCCACCAGCCAAGGACAGAGCAATTCACCCCTCCACTTT. V gene TRBV24-1 combines with J gene TRBJ1-6; TRBD1 might be the D (6 bases). Germline V gene data show CDR1 as KGHDR and CDR2 as SFDVKD. V was pared by 7 bases and J by 7 bases, with 13 bases between. CDR3 length equals 14 residues.